One sample yielded the 25 T cell receptor beta chains listed below, sequenced in a study of read filtering for tumor transcriptome and immune sequencing (dated by TCRdb to between 2020 and 2021). The listed sequencing device is Illumina HiSeq 4000. TCR libraries were built from 400 ng RNA with the Immunoverse kit, using molecular barcoded adaptors covering alpha/delta and beta/gamma chains. TCRdb took the public reads, trimmed them with fastp at Q25, ran MiXCR for clone calling and kept in-frame beta chains. Identical CDR3 protein sequences are pooled into one entry, listed with their most common genes and DNA. The sample profile shows over 50,000 distinct CDR3 sequences; about 15% of them were found once. The ten top clones hold approximately 47% of the sample. The material sequenced was a population of CD138-negative cells sorted from bone marrow. The cell subset or site label corresponds to: bone marrow mononuclear cells depleted of CD138+ plasma/myeloma cells by negative magnetic selection. Receptors originate from a donor older than 35 with multiple myeloma.

This clonotype was seen a few times. This rearrangement joins TRBV6-5 to TRBJ1-1, with D possibly being TRBD1 (5 bases). The CDR3 spans 14 residues. Trimming cost V 0 bases and J 5 bases, with 10 bases left between them. In germline, CDR1 is MNHEY, CDR2 SVGAGI. The CDR3 nucleotides are TGTGCCAGCAGTTACTCCTCAGCAGGGACTGAAGCTTTCTTT. Its protein is CASSYSSAGTEAFF.

This clonotype was seen a handful of times. The chain carries TRBV19 and TRBJ2-2; TRBD2 matches 7 bases. The CDR3 is made up of 14 amino acids. Per the germline V gene, CDR1 is LNHDA and CDR2 is SQIVND (reference sequence). V was pared by 4 bases and J by 1 base, with 0 bases of the junction left unmatched. The CDR3 DNA sequence: TGTGCCAGTAGTAGCGGGGGGAACACCGGGGAGCTGTTTTTT. Its protein is CASSSGGNTGELFF.

The table lists this clonotype with a few counts. The rearrangement links TRBV28 to TRBJ1-3, with D possibly matching TRBD1 (5 bases). The CDR3 extends over 14 amino acids. Per germline, CDR1 MDHEN and CDR2 SYDVKM. The V gene lost 6 bases and the J gene lost 4 bases, with 13 bases spanning the gap. CDR3 sequence (DNA): TGTGCCAGCAGACGAGGGGTGGGAGGAAACACCATATATTTT. It is translated as CASRRGVGGNTIYF.

The table lists this clonotype with many counts. This rearrangement joins TRBV20-1 to TRBJ1-5, with a possible D match to TRBD1 (5 bases). This CDR3 is 13 amino acids long. CDR1 DFQATT and CDR2 SNEGSKA come from the germline V gene (reference sequence). Trimming took off 1 base at V and 9 bases at J, with 13 bases between the two ends. CDR3: CSARAGGFGPQHF. In DNA, the CDR3 is TGCAGTGCTAGAGCGGGGGGTTTTGGGCCCCAGCATTTT.

This clonotype was found many times. The rearrangement joins TRBV18 to TRBJ2-3; 8 positions match TRBD2. The CDR3 contains 17 residues. Germline V lookup: CDR1 KGHSH, CDR2 LQKENI. Germline trimming cut 3 bases from V and 4 bases from J; bases unmatched to any gene: 12. This chain's CDR3 is CASSPPGLDFGADTQYF. CDR3 nucleotides: TGTGCCAGCTCACCCCCGGGACTAGATTTTGGCGCAGATACGCAGTATTTT.

Note on this clonotype: A much larger clonotype is one base distant, so this may be a read error. No conserved phenylalanine or tryptophan is present at the end of the CDR3, so a read error is the likely explanation. The chain links TRBV2 to TRBJ2-7, with D perhaps assigned TRBD1 or TRBD2 (5 bases each). Germline CDR1 and CDR2: SNHLY and FYNNEI. The CDR3 runs 13 residues. V gave up 8 bases and J gave up 5 bases, with 16 bases separating them. CDR3 nucleotides: TGTGCCAGCCTTGGGACCCGCGGCGACGAGCAGTACTCC. Amino acids: CASLGTRGDEQYS.

The rearrangement joins TRBV15 to TRBJ1-2, with D unresolved. The germline CDR1 and CDR2 sequences are LNHNV and YYDKDF (reference sequence). The length of the CDR3 is 13 residues. V was trimmed by 0 bases and J by 5 bases, leaving 7 bases between them. The CDR3 nucleotides read TGTGCCACCAGCAGAGAGGACGGATATGGCTACACCTTC. It yields the protein CATSREDGYGYTF. The entire variable domain, with the rest obtained from reference TRBV15 and TRBJ1-2, is as follows: DAMVIQNPRYQVTQFGKPVTLSCSQTLNHNVMYWYQQKSSQAPKLLFHYYDKDFNNEADTPDNFQSRRPNTSFCFLDIRSPGLGDTAMYLCATSREDGYGYTFGSGTRLTVV.

This clonotype has a count of ten or more. The CDR3 nucleotides read TGTGCCAGCAGCAGGACTGTCTACGAGCAGTACTTC. This translates into CASSRTVYEQYF. The chain couples TRBV7-2 to TRBJ2-7; D is possibly TRBD2 (5 bases). Between the trimmed V and J ends, which lost 5 bases and 3 bases, there was a span of 8 bases. The germline V gene encodes CDR1 SGHTA and CDR2 FQGNSA. There are 12 residues in the CDR3.

This clonotype was seen many times. The gene calls are TRBV6-2 or TRBV6-3 and TRBJ2-1; 12 nucleotides match TRBD2. CDR1 and CDR2 from the germline V gene are MNHEY and SVGEGT. The CDR3 is 17 amino acids. The ends lost 0 bases at V and 5 bases at J; junction bases unmatched: 5. The CDR3 spells CASSYSRTSGRNNEQFF. The CDR3 region has the DNA TGTGCCAGCAGTTACTCGAGAACTAGCGGGAGGAACAATGAGCAGTTCTTC.

This clonotype was recorded at least ten times. V and J are TRBV5-6 and TRBJ2-4; D not certain. Trimming shortened V by 4 bases and J by 2 bases, and 22 bases separated the two germline ends. The CDR3 totals 18 residues. The germline V gene encodes CDR1 SGHDT and CDR2 YYEEEE. The CDR3 region is CASSTDGLLDMSKNIQYF. CDR3 in DNA: TGTGCCAGCAGCACTGATGGCCTCTTAGACATGTCCAAAAACATTCAGTACTTC.

Worth noting for this clonotype: A much larger clone lies one base from this, so it may be a read error. This sequence joins TRBV3-1 and TRBJ2-7, with TRBD2 matching over 7 bases. The CDR3 has 15 residues. The germline V gene encodes CDR1 LGHDT and CDR2 YNNKEL (reference sequence). CDR3 in DNA: TGTGTCAGCAGCCCCCCGGGACTAACTTCCTACGAGCAGTACTTC. Protein product: CVSSPPGLTSYEQYF.

This clonotype was picked up many times. This chain connects TRBV12-5 to TRBJ2-4; D uncertain. Germline V CDR1 and CDR2: LGHNT, FRNRAP. V lost 0 bases, J lost 1 base, and 19 bases lay in between. The length of the CDR3 is 19 residues. CDR3 DNA: TGTGCTAGTGGTTTGGTATTACAGAGGCCTGAAGAGGCCAAAAACATTCAGTACTTC. The encoded protein is CASGLVLQRPEEAKNIQYF. The whole variable domain, filled in from reference TRBV12-5 and TRBJ2-4, reads DARVTQTPRHKVTEMGQEVTMRCQPILGHNTVFWYRQTMMQGLELLAYFRNRAPLDDSGMPKDRFSAEMPDATLATLKIQPSEPRDSAVYFCASGLVLQRPEEAKNIQYFGAGTRLSVL.

This clonotype was seen a handful of times. The V gene is TRBV29-1, the J gene TRBJ2-2; 13 nucleotides line up with TRBD2. V lost 3 bases, J lost 7 bases, and 5 bases stayed unmatched. The CDR3 has 15 amino acids. Germline loops: CDR1 SQVTM, CDR2 ANQGSEA. CDR3 coding DNA: TGCAGCGTTGAGGGACTAGCGGGATTTGGCGGGGAGCTGTTTTTT. This sequence encodes CSVEGLAGFGGELFF.

This clonotype was observed at least ten times. V gene TRBV3-1 combines with J gene TRBJ2-4; D is ambiguous. V lost 1 base and J lost 12, with 7 bases in between. The germline CDR1 and CDR2 sequences are LGHDT and YNNKEL (reference sequence). CDR3 length equals 11 residues. The CDR3 DNA is TGTGCCAGCAGCCAAGGCGAGGCTCAGTACTTC. Amino acids: CASSQGEAQYF.

The V call is TRBV6-5, the J call TRBJ2-3, with 13 bases fitting TRBD2. V was clipped by 6 bases and J by 4 bases; unmatched bases: 1. The germline gives CDR1 MNHEY, CDR2 SVGAGI. The CDR3 is made up of 14 amino acids. The CDR3 DNA sequence: TGTGCCAGCAGAACTAGCGGGAGGGCAGATACGCAGTATTTT. Residues: CASRTSGRADTQYF.

This clonotype appeared many times. The chain uses TRBV20-1 and TRBJ2-7; D possibly corresponds to TRBD1 (5 bases). Germline-derived CDR1 and CDR2 are DFQATT and SNEGSKA (reference sequence). The CDR3 sequence is 13 residues long. V lost 6 bases and J lost 2, with 14 bases in between. The DNA of the CDR3 is TGCAGTGCCACGACAGATAATCCCTACGAGCAGTACTTC. The encoded protein is CSATTDNPYEQYF.

This clonotype appeared many times. The rearrangement joins TRBV29-1 to TRBJ1-1; no clear D gene. Per germline, CDR1 SQVTM and CDR2 ANQGSEA. The germline V and J ends were trimmed by 5 bases and 1 base, with 14 bases remaining between them. The CDR3 sequence is 14 residues long. The CDR3 nucleotides read TGCAGCGTTAGTGCTCGGATCCCGAACACTGAAGCTTTCTTT. It specifies CSVSARIPNTEAFF.

This clonotype was seen repeatedly, ten times or more. The chain joins TRBV20-1 to TRBJ1-1; no definite D call. V shed 3 bases and J shed 7 bases, with 12 bases lying between them. The length of the CDR3 is 12 residues. Germline CDR1 is DFQATT and CDR2 is SNEGSKA (reference sequence). Written as DNA, the CDR3 is TGCAGTGCTAGTAAGGGCCGGTTTGAAGCTTTCTTT. This codes for CSASKGRFEAFF.

This clonotype has ten or more counts. The chain recombines TRBV12-5 with TRBJ1-1, with 7 nucleotides matching TRBD1. The CDR3 runs to 15 residues. CDR1 is LGHNT, CDR2 FRNRAP, per germline. V trimming: 6 bases; J trimming: 4 bases; junction bases outside the gene matches: 11. CDR3 nucleotides: TGTGCTAGTGGCGCAGGGGGAATAGCCCGCACTGAAGCTTTCTTT. It codes for CASGAGGIARTEAFF. The variable domain in full, completed from reference TRBV12-5 and TRBJ1-1, reads DARVTQTPRHKVTEMGQEVTMRCQPILGHNTVFWYRQTMMQGLELLAYFRNRAPLDDSGMPKDRFSAEMPDATLATLKIQPSEPRDSAVYFCASGAGGIARTEAFFGQGTRLTVV.

This clonotype has more than one count but fewer than ten. V and J are TRBV20-1 and TRBJ2-2; a possible D gene is TRBD1 (6 bases). V gave up 6 bases and J gave up 6 bases, with 20 bases separating them. The CDR3 spans 15 residues. Germline assignment: CDR1 DFQATT and CDR2 SNEGSKA (reference sequence). DNA for the CDR3: TGCAGTGCACCCCAGCCACGAGCAGGGGCCGGGGAGCTGTTTTTT. It is translated as CSAPQPRAGAGELFF.

This clonotype was observed at least ten times. The V call is TRBV12-3 or TRBV12-4, the J call TRBJ2-2; 8 bases line up with TRBD1. The CDR3 totals 13 residues. Trimming at V came to 5 bases and at J to 6 bases, leaving 2 bases not matched to a gene. The CDR3, as DNA: TGTGCCAGCAGTCCGACAGGGGCCGGGGAGCTGTTTTTT. Translated: CASSPTGAGELFF.

About this clonotype itself: A read error is possible here, since a much larger clone lies one base away. Likely a read error: the CDR3 ends without its conserved phenylalanine or tryptophan. DNA for the CDR3: TGCAGCGTTAGCCAGGGGGCCTACGAGCAGTACCTC. Translating gives CSVSQGAYEQYL. V gene TRBV29-1 combines with J gene TRBJ2-7; 7 bases are a match to TRBD1. The length of the CDR3 is 12 residues. Losses at the gene ends were 5 bases for V and 2 bases for J; bases not matched to a gene: 3. Germline CDR1 reads SQVTM; CDR2 reads ANQGSEA.

This clonotype was seen repeatedly, ten times or more. The gene calls are TRBV5-1 and TRBJ2-1, with TRBD1 as a possible D gene (7 bases). Germline CDR1 is SGHRS and CDR2 is YFSETQ. V was cut by 0 bases and J by 15 bases, with 22 bases left in between. CDR3 length: 15 amino acids. CDR3 sequence reads: CASSLVWRGRRDRFF. CDR3 sequence (DNA): TGCGCCAGCAGCTTGGTATGGAGGGGGCGCAGGGACCGGTTCTTC.

The chain carries TRBV19 and TRBJ2-6, with TRBD1 matching over 11 bases. The trim removed 4 bases at V and 2 bases at J, leaving 7 bases unmatched. The CDR3 has 18 amino acids. The germline V gene has CDR1 LNHDA and CDR2 SQIVND (reference sequence). The DNA for the CDR3 is TGTGCCAGTAGTAATCCCGGACAGGGGGCCACTGGGGCCAACGTCCTGACTTTC. Translation: CASSNPGQGATGANVLTF. Based on the CDR3 plus reference TRBV19 and TRBJ2-6, the full variable domain is DGGITQSPKYLFRKEGQNVTLSCEQNLNHDAMYWYRQDPGQGLRLIYYSQIVNDFQKGDIAEGYSVSREKKESFPLTVTSAQKNPTAFYLCASSNPGQGATGANVLTFGAGSRLTVL.

Comment on this clonotype: This may stem from a read error, because a much larger clone lies one nucleotide away. J is TRBJ2-7 and V is TRBV6-5; D is unclear. This CDR3 region has 15 residues. V was pared by 0 bases and J by 7 bases, with 16 bases between. Germline CDR1 and CDR2: MNHEY and SVGAGI. The CDR3 nucleotides are TGTGCCAGCAGTTACTCGACGAGCTGGTTGGGAGAGCAGTACTTC. Translation gives CASSYSTSWLGEQYF.